The 14 T cell receptor beta chains listed next were all sequenced from one sample in a study of blood T cell repertoires in COVID-19. Repertoires were generated with immunoSEQ multiplex PCR, while TCRdb's copy carries only in-frame clones and drops some. The sample carries 90,000 to 150,000 clones, roughly 87% recorded once. Sequencing was carried out using peripheral blood. These receptors were obtained from a human donor in a cohort sampled during active COVID-19.

The V and J genes are TRBV5-4 and TRBJ1-4, with 7 bases fitting TRBD1. The CDR3 consists of 15 residues. CDR1 is SGHNT, CDR2 YYREEE, per germline (reference sequence). V lost 4 bases and J lost 3; bases outside the gene matches: 6. CDR3 DNA sequence: TGTGCCAGCAGCACGAGACAGGGACCTAATGAAAAACTGTTTTTT. Protein sequence: CASSTRQGPNEKLFF.

CDR3 nucleotide sequence: TGCGCCAGCAGTTCGATAGCGGGAGTTAATGAGCAGTTCTTC. Protein: CASSSIAGVNEQFF. The genes are TRBV10-2 and TRBJ2-1; 9 bases map to TRBD2. Unmatched junction bases numbered 6, after V lost 5 bases and J lost 7 bases. The germline CDR1 and CDR2 sequences are WSHSY and SAAADI. The CDR3 length is 14 residues.

This sequence joins TRBV5-1 and TRBJ1-3; 7 nucleotides line up with TRBD1. With 1 base clipped from V and 3 bases from J, the junction kept 4 bases outside the gene matches. Germline V gene sequence: CDR1 SGHRS, CDR2 YFSETQ. The length of the CDR3 is 15 residues. CDR3 in DNA: TGCGCCAGCAGCTTGCAGGGGGGTGATGGAAACACCATATATTTT. Translation gives CASSLQGGDGNTIYF.

This clone appeared a few times. The chain uses TRBV14 and TRBJ1-6; no clear D. This CDR3 region has 14 residues. V lost 0 bases and J lost 11, with 11 bases in between. Germline-derived CDR1 and CDR2 are SGHDN and FVKESK. The CDR3 DNA follows: TGTGCCAGCAGCCAAGATCTATCGTCGACACCCCTCCACTTT. Its protein product is CASSQDLSSTPLHF.

The V gene is TRBV7-9, the J gene TRBJ1-1; tentative D call: TRBD1 (5 bases). Germline assignment: CDR1 SEHNR and CDR2 FQNEAQ (reference sequence). This CDR3 has 15 residues. The germline V and J ends were trimmed by 5 bases and 3 bases, with 16 bases remaining between them. For the CDR3, the DNA is TGTGCCAGCAGCCCCAGGACTGCGGGGGACACTGAAGCTTTCTTT. Protein: CASSPRTAGDTEAFF.

This clone was detected only a few times. The gene calls are TRBV10-1 and TRBJ2-7, with D perhaps TRBD1 (6 bases). Germline CDR1 reads WNHNN; CDR2 reads SYGVQD (reference sequence). The CDR3 length is 13 residues. Trimming cost V 4 bases and J 1 base, with 8 bases left between them. CDR3 in DNA: TGCGCCAGCAGTGGAGGGGGATCCTACGAGCAGTACTTC. Translation: CASSGGGSYEQYF.

The rearrangement links TRBV5-5 to TRBJ1-6; 9 bases map to TRBD1. CDR1 is SGHKS, CDR2 YYEKEE, per germline (reference sequence). The CDR3 contains 15 residues. V was pared by 5 bases and J by 7 bases, with 7 bases of the junction left unmatched. The CDR3 is CASRLQGAQNSPLHF. CDR3 DNA sequence: TGTGCCAGCAGACTACAGGGGGCACAAAATTCACCCCTCCACTTT.

V gene TRBV7-9 combines with J gene TRBJ1-2, with D unresolved. This CDR3 spans 13 amino acids. Trimming took 3 bases from V and 2 from J, leaving 7 bases between them. The germline V gene has CDR1 SEHNR and CDR2 FQNEAQ (reference sequence). DNA of the CDR3: TGTGCCAGCAGCTTCGCGGGGAACTATGGCTACACCTTC. Translating gives CASSFAGNYGYTF.

The chain combines TRBV24-1 with TRBJ2-7; a weak D match, TRBD2 (6 bases). V was cut by 9 bases and J by 4 bases, with 18 bases left in between. CDR1 and CDR2 from the germline V gene are KGHDR and SFDVKD. This CDR3 has 14 residues. This chain's CDR3 is CATRGTNPPYEQYF. The DNA for the CDR3 is TGTGCCACCCGCGGGACCAACCCCCCTTACGAGCAGTACTTC.

This clone is a singleton in its sample. The chain carries TRBV5-4 and TRBJ2-1, with TRBD1 identical over 12 bases. Germline V gene sequence: CDR1 SGHNT, CDR2 YYREEE (reference sequence). After removal of 4 bases from V and 8 bases from J, the junction contained 7 bases not matched to a gene. The CDR3 contains 15 residues. CDR3 sequence reads: CASSPAGTGGDEQFF. The DNA of the CDR3 is TGTGCCAGCAGCCCCGCCGGGACAGGGGGCGATGAGCAGTTCTTC.

This clone was observed a few times. The V and J genes are TRBV4-1 and TRBJ2-7; 7 nucleotides line up with TRBD2. Germline CDR1 reads MGHRA; CDR2 reads YSYEKL. The CDR3 extends over 15 amino acids. Trimming took 6 bases from V and 5 from J; bases not matched to a gene: 13. The CDR3 DNA sequence: TGCGCCAGCAGAGAACACGGACTAGTCAGCGACGAGCAGTACTTC. Protein: CASREHGLVSDEQYF.

The V gene is TRBV15, the J gene TRBJ1-2, with a tentative D call TRBD1 (5 bases). The V and J ends lost 0 bases and 6 bases respectively, with 14 bases between them. This CDR3 spans 15 amino acids. The germline V gene encodes CDR1 LNHNV and CDR2 YYDKDF (reference sequence). CDR3 coding DNA: TGTGCCACCAGCAGAGATCTAGGGACTCGGCATGGCTACACCTTC. It specifies CATSRDLGTRHGYTF. The full variable domain, completed using reference TRBV15 and TRBJ1-2, is DAMVIQNPRYQVTQFGKPVTLSCSQTLNHNVMYWYQQKSSQAPKLLFHYYDKDFNNEADTPDNFQSRRPNTSFCFLDIRSPGLGDTAMYLCATSRDLGTRHGYTFGSGTRLTVV.

The chain is built from TRBV7-2 and TRBJ2-5, with a weak D call TRBD2 (7 bases). This CDR3 is built from 15 residues. Per the germline V gene, CDR1 is SGHTA and CDR2 is FQGNSA. Trimming removed 1 base at V and 4 bases at J, with 13 bases between. The CDR3 here is CASSLGGGARETQYF. As DNA, the CDR3 is TGTGCCAGCAGCTTAGGTGGGGGGGCCAGAGAGACCCAGTACTTC.

The chain employs TRBV2 and TRBJ2-7; 10 nucleotides match TRBD1. The junction had 6 bases not matched to a gene; V was cut back by 8 bases and J by 5 bases. The CDR3 totals 13 residues. Germline V CDR1 and CDR2: SNHLY, FYNNEI. The chain's CDR3 is CASGRQGAHEQYF. CDR3 coding DNA: TGTGCCAGCGGGAGACAGGGGGCCCACGAGCAGTACTTC.